Each of the 17 T cell receptor beta chains below was sequenced from the same sample in a study of blood T cells in healthy people across ages. Then a second PCR, running about 7 to 11 cycles, was carried out with a sample-barcoded 5' primer and a J-beta primer mix. MiXCR, applied by TCRdb to the 5' RACE reads, yields one record per CDR3 protein. The sample holds fewer than 750,000 distinct CDR3 sequences, 45% to 60% seen once. Sample: blood. These receptors were taken from a woman of 80 years or more in good health.

V gene TRBV27 combines with J gene TRBJ1-2; 8 bases line up with TRBD1. The CDR3 is 12 residues long. Germline-derived CDR1 and CDR2 are MNHEY and SMNVEV (reference sequence). Germline trimming cut 8 bases from V and 7 bases from J; bases unmatched to any gene: 6. CDR3 sequence (DNA): TGTGCCAGCCGGGGACAGGTCGGTGGCTACACCTTC. It codes for CASRGQVGGYTF.

This clonotype came up a few times. The chain recombines TRBV5-1 with TRBJ2-3; 8 bases map to TRBD2. Trimming took 2 bases from V and 1 from J; bases not matched to a gene: 3. Germline CDR1 is SGHRS and CDR2 is YFSETQ. The CDR3 covers 15 residues. The CDR3 region has the DNA TGCGCCAGCAGCTTTACAGCGGGGGGCACAGATACGCAGTATTTT. Its protein is CASSFTAGGTDTQYF.

This clonotype was counted ten times or more. V gene TRBV24-1 combines with J gene TRBJ2-1, with D perhaps TRBD2 (6 bases). This CDR3 is 16 amino acids long. In germline, CDR1 is KGHDR, CDR2 SFDVKD. V shed 3 bases and J shed 1 base, with 12 bases lying between them. The CDR3 spells CATSDPGLPSYNEQFF. CDR3 in DNA: TGTGCCACCAGTGATCCGGGACTCCCATCCTACAATGAGCAGTTCTTC.

This clonotype appeared a single time. One base away lies a much larger clone, so this may be a sequencing read error. The genes are TRBV7-2 and TRBJ2-7, with 7 positions matching TRBD1. Germline CDR1 and CDR2: SGHTA and FQGNSA. There are 12 residues in the CDR3. V was clipped by 6 bases and J by 5 bases; unmatched bases: 4. The CDR3 sequence: CASRRDRHEQYF. In DNA, the CDR3 is TGTGCCAGCAGACGGGACAGACACGAGCAGTACTTC. Full variable domain (missing parts from reference TRBV7-2 and TRBJ2-7): GAGVSQSPSNKVTEKGKDVELRCDPISGHTALYWYRQSLGQGLEFLIYFQGNSAPDKSGLPSDRFSAERTGGSVSTLTIQRTQQEDSAVYLCASRRDRHEQYFGPGTRLTVT.

This clonotype was recorded at least ten times. The CDR3 DNA reads as TGTGCCAGCAGTCGGGACTACTCGGGAGAGACCCAGTACTTC. Its translation: CASSRDYSGETQYF. The chain has TRBV6-5 and TRBJ2-5; the match to TRBD2 covers 7 bases. CDR3 length: 14 amino acids. With V trimmed by 5 bases and J by 4 bases, 7 bases remained unmatched. Germline CDR1 is MNHEY and CDR2 is SVGAGI.

About this clonotype: A much larger clone sits a single nucleotide away, making a read error possible. This chain joins TRBV7-2 and TRBJ2-1; 8 positions agree with TRBD1. The assigned J gene may be wrong: the sequence end matches TRBJ2-7 better. This CDR3 region has 16 residues. CDR1 SGHTA and CDR2 FQGNSA come from the germline V gene. CDR3 in DNA: TGTGCCAGCAGCACCCGGACAGGGAGCTCCTACAATGAGCAGTACTTC. Protein product: CASSTRTGSSYNEQYF.

As to this clonotype: Sequence at one end of the junction differs from germline and may be a read error. The chain couples TRBV4-1 to TRBJ2-7; D call uncertain. CDR3 length equals 16 residues. CDR1 is MGHRA, CDR2 YSYEKL, per germline. The chain's CDR3 is CASSRAGISGYGERYF. CDR3 DNA: TGCGCCAGCAGCCGAGCAGGAATCTCGGGCTATGGCGAGCGGTACTTC.

This sequence joins TRBV29-1 and TRBJ2-7, with a possible D match to TRBD1 (5 bases). CDR1 and CDR2 (germline): SQVTM, ANQGSEA. Trimming cost V 3 bases and J 3 bases, with 15 bases left between them. The CDR3 has 14 residues. This chain's CDR3 is CSVDGSGQGYEQYF. CDR3 nucleotides: TGCAGCGTTGATGGATCAGGGCAGGGCTACGAGCAGTACTTC.

The rearrangement links TRBV11-3 to TRBJ2-5, with D perhaps assigned TRBD1 or TRBD2 (5 bases each). CDR3 length equals 14 residues. Germline V lookup: CDR1 SGHNT, CDR2 YENEEA. V was clipped by 7 bases and J by 11 bases, with 23 bases between them. CDR3 sequence (DNA): TGTGCCAGCACCCCCGGGACGGGCCACAATGAGCAGTACTTC. Translating gives CASTPGTGHNEQYF.

The V call is TRBV7-8, the J call TRBJ1-5; 7 bases align to TRBD1. V shed 5 bases, J shed 1 base, and the junction held 8 bases outside the gene matches. In germline, CDR1 is SGHVS, CDR2 FQNEAQ. CDR3 length: 16 amino acids. CDR3 region: CASSTRTGLSNQPQHF. For the CDR3, the DNA is TGTGCCAGCAGCACCAGGACAGGCTTAAGCAATCAGCCCCAGCATTTT.

This clonotype was found many times. This sequence joins TRBV6-5 and TRBJ1-4; the D gene is possibly TRBD1 (5 bases). V was pared by 2 bases and J by 5 bases, with 15 bases between. Germline CDR1 MNHEY, CDR2 SVGAGI. The CDR3 spans 16 residues. The CDR3 DNA reads TGTGCCAGCAGTTACGAGAGAGATTGGGGGAATGAAAAACTGTTTTTT. Protein sequence: CASSYERDWGNEKLFF.

The chain has TRBV4-3 and TRBJ1-2, with D tentatively TRBD1 (6 bases). The CDR3 sequence is 15 residues long. The germline V gene has CDR1 LGHNA and CDR2 YSLEER. V was pared by 2 bases and J by 3 bases, with 13 bases between. The CDR3 here is CASSQRTVDYYGYTF. CDR3 bases: TGCGCCAGCAGCCAAAGGACAGTGGATTACTATGGCTACACCTTC.

The rearrangement links TRBV6-2 or TRBV6-3 to TRBJ2-4, with D possibly TRBD2 on 5 matching bases. The J call may be wrong; the DNA end is better matched by TRBJ2-5. The CDR3 extends over 14 amino acids. The germline V gene encodes CDR1 MNHEY and CDR2 SVGEGT. The CDR3 bases are TGTGCCAGCAGCGTCCTAGCTTTCCAGGAGACCCAGTACTTC. Translated: CASSVLAFQETQYF.

This clonotype was recorded only once. This sequence joins TRBV28 and TRBJ2-5; no firm D call. The DNA end is more similar to TRBJ2-7, so the J call may be wrong. CDR3 length: 11 amino acids. From germline, CDR1 is MDHEN and CDR2 SYDVKM. The CDR3 DNA follows: TGTGCCAGCAGTTTCCTTGGCGAGCAGTACTTC. As protein: CASSFLGEQYF.

Many counts were recorded for this clonotype. This chain uses TRBV12-3 or TRBV12-4 with TRBJ2-7; D is undetermined. This CDR3 contains 14 residues. The ends were cut back, 3 bases at V and 0 bases at J, with 9 bases in the middle. In DNA form, the CDR3 reads TGTGCCAGCAGTTTGGTGGCCCTCTCCTACGAGCAGTACTTC. Amino acids: CASSLVALSYEQYF.

The gene calls are TRBV2 and TRBJ1-1; D is possibly TRBD1 (5 bases). Per the germline V gene, CDR1 is SNHLY and CDR2 is FYNNEI. The CDR3 sequence is 13 residues long. V lost 9 bases, J lost 1 base, and 12 bases lay in between. The CDR3 DNA follows: TGTGCCAGGGGAGGAGGGGCGAACACTGAAGCTTTCTTT. It specifies CARGGGANTEAFF. The variable domain in full, completed from reference TRBV2 and TRBJ1-1, reads EPEVTQTPSHQVTQMGQEVILRCVPISNHLYFYWYRQILGQKVEFLVSFYNNEISEKSEIFDDQFSVERPDGSNFTLKIRSTKLEDSAMYFCARGGGANTEAFFGQGTRLTVV.

This clonotype appeared many times. The rearrangement links TRBV7-9 to TRBJ2-1; D uncertain. The CDR3 runs 17 residues. Trimming pared 0 bases from V and 2 bases from J, leaving 14 bases between. Looked up from germline, CDR1 is SEHNR and CDR2 is FQNEAQ (reference sequence). CDR3 loop: CASSLARGGYTYNEQFF. The CDR3 DNA is TGTGCCAGCAGCTTAGCGCGAGGCGGCTATACCTACAATGAGCAGTTCTTC.